This TCR beta chain was captured by sequencing in a study of blood T cells in healthy people across ages. CDR3 length: 13 amino acids. Trimming cost V 5 bases and J 4 bases; bases outside gene matches: 3. The sample holds a few counts of this clonotype. Together with a sample-barcoded 5' primer, a J-beta primer mix was included in a second PCR lasting 7 to 11 cycles. TCRdb passed the 5' RACE reads through MiXCR, listing each CDR3 protein once. The table lists about 1 million distinct CDR3 sequences, 35% to 50% of them singletons. Sequencing was performed on blood. V usage is TRBV12-3 or TRBV12-4 and J usage is TRBJ2-5, with 8 bases aligning to TRBD1. This receptor was taken from a woman in her sixties in good health. The CDR3 DNA sequence: TGTGCCAGCAGTCGGACAGGGTCAGAGACCCAGTACTTC. Protein product: CASSRTGSETQYF.